This entry describes one T cell receptor (beta chain). The antigen it binds to is not known. Base qualities were left out, and no much larger clone turns up one base away. CDR1 and CDR2 were assigned from the germline V gene as SGHVS and FNYEAQ. Taken from cysteine to phenylalanine, the CDR3 has 13 residues. This entry keeps only the CDR3 DNA: 39 bases, framed from base 1. Trimming takes 5 bases from V and 2 bases from J, and the germline ends sit 9 bases apart. TCRbeta CDR3 regions were amplified from genomic DNA using the immunoSEQ Assay, a bias-controlled multiplex PCR. From the authors' description of their analysis: The number of nucleated cells in each sample was estimated by amplification of reference gene primers within the assay. To quantify the absolute abundance of each unique TCRbeta CDR3 rearrangement, sequence reads were collapsed and filtered. For each sample, productive Simpson clonality was calculated as the square root of Simpson's diversity index over productive rearrangements. The table comes from immuneACCESS by way of TCRdb, which keeps in-frame sequences with V and J called. Part of the clones is missing from these tables; in studies checked, under half for an unresolved V gene and the rest for unknown reasons. V and J calls and clone size come straight from that table; D and trimming were deduced from the DNA. A total of roughly 360,000 clones appear in this sample, 75% to 90% of them only once. Over 4.5% of the sample is held by the ten biggest clonotypes.

These data originate in a study of blood T cell repertoires in COVID-19 (dated by TCRdb to the early 2020s). Background for the entire study: Collaborator samples came from the United States, Italy and Spain and covered acute and convalescent phases of COVID-19. Deeply sampled blood TCRbeta repertoires from subjects exposed to, actively infected with, or recovered from COVID-19 were included in the dataset. Where available, HLA class I and class II types were obtained from metadata supplied by the sample provider rather than from assay-based typing. The samples were drawn from two sources: the first 160 participants of the ongoing ImmuneRACE study, and over 1,000 subjects contributed by 6 global collaborators. The repertoires were made available in a free public database intended to serve as a resource for research on the immune response to SARS-CoV-2. A de-identified subject ID, COVID-19 status, age in years and sex were almost always included in the sample metadata. The prospective study material was composed of cDNA or gDNA derived from T cells, B-cell-depleted T cells, or PBMCs.

Paper-wide results and their limitations: Clinical and demographic metadata were provided uncurated, with the amount varying by source and participant.

Participants in the prospective study were enrolled through a virtual design, were aged roughly 18 to 90 years, and lived in some 24 United States geographic areas. In the prospective study, participants were assigned to cohorts based on the clinical history participants reported in a screening survey and a study questionnaire. ImmuneRACE Cohort 3 recovered participants were defined by two consecutive negative NP/OP PCR tests, healthcare professional clearance, or symptom resolution. Mobile phlebotomists in the prospective study collected whole blood, serum and a nasopharyngeal or oropharyngeal swab from every participant. Additional blood draws and questionnaires over an approximately 2-month period could optionally be provided by prospective study participants. Prospective study blood samples were shipped either frozen or at room temperature before DNA extraction.

The source material was PBMCs or T cells enriched from blood (not recorded which). This TCR was sampled from a woman aged 45-65 years who had recovered from COVID-19. The V and J genes are TRBV7-6 and TRBJ1-1, with no D gene named confidently. The sequenced DNA: TGTGCCAGCAGCCGAGATGTAAACACTGAAGCTTTCTTT. This yields the protein CASSRDVNTEAFF.